This T cell receptor beta chain was obtained from a study of cytomegalovirus exposure and HLA in healthy donors. Amplification used 60 Vbeta primers and 13 Jbeta primers. Here immunoSEQ multiplex PCR was the method, and the copy in TCRdb shows in-frame clones only, minus some. The sample holds some 160,000 clones; around 73% are singletons and the top ten take approximately 5.1%. The CDR3 length is 14 residues. Germline V CDR1 and CDR2: SQVTM, ANQGSEA. Trimming removed 7 bases from V and 2 bases from J; junction bases left unmatched: 8. The sample was PBMCs. V is TRBV29-1 and J is TRBJ2-5; 9 nucleotides match TRBD1. The receptor was isolated from a woman younger than 35 in good health and CMV-seropositive. CDR3 nucleotide sequence: TGCAGCGGGGATAGCGGACAGGGGCAAGAGACCCAGTACTTC. Translated, it gives CSGDSGQGQETQYF.